This T cell receptor beta chain was documented in a study of T cells after yellow fever vaccination. Study information: The fractions with low cell numbers were processed using SMART-Seq v4 Ultra Low Input.

TCRdb redid the calling of the 5' RACE reads with MiXCR, one entry per CDR3 protein. The sample lists about 510,000 distinct CDR3 sequences, roughly a fifth occurring once. This clonotype showed up just a few times. Per germline, CDR1 SGHVS and CDR2 FQNEAQ. The V segment lost 1 base and the J segment 0 bases; nucleotides outside the gene matches: 5. CDR3 length equals 19 residues. The starting material was PBMCs, obtained roughly 20 days after the first yellow fever vaccination. This clonotype was sampled from a man between 18 and 35 years old who received the YFV17D yellow fever vaccine. This chain uses TRBV7-8 with TRBJ2-1, with TRBD2 matching 14 bases. The CDR3: CASSLGSGTSGGSYNEQFF. In nucleotides, the CDR3 is TGTGCCAGCAGCTTAGGATCCGGGACTAGCGGGGGCTCCTACAATGAGCAGTTCTTC.